This T cell receptor beta chain is drawn from a study of T cells in Graves' hyperthyroidism and ophthalmopathy. The CDR3 is 15 residues long. CDR1 and CDR2 (germline): SNHLY, FYNNEI. Trimming cost V 6 bases and J 3 bases; bases outside gene matches: 9. Amplified TCR beta CDR3 regions came from RNA transcripts. Using the HTBI primer set, a first-round RT-PCR was run on the TCR CDR3. MiXCR, run by TCRdb on the multiplex PCR reads, gives a single entry per CDR3 protein. Of some 550,000 distinct CDR3 sequences in the sample, about 16% were seen once. The sequencing sample was made of blood. The clonotype was recovered from a woman in her thirties or forties with Graves' ophthalmopathy. The chain is built from TRBV2 and TRBJ2-5; 8 positions agree with TRBD1. CDR3 residues: CASRVTGTGKETQYF. In DNA, the CDR3 is TGTGCCAGCAGGGTCACCGGGACAGGAAAAGAGACCCAGTACTTC.